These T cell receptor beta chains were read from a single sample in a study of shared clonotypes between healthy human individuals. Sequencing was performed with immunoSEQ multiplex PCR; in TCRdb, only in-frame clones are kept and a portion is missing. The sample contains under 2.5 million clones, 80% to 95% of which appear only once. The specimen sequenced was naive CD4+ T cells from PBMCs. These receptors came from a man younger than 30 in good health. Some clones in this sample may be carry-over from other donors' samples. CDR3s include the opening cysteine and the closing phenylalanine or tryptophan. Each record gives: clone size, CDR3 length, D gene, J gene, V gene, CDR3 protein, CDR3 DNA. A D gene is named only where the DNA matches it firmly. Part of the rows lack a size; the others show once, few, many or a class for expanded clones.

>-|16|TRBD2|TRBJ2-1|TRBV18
CASSAGLAGGPDEQFF
TGTGCCAGCTCAGCGGGACTAGCGGGAGGGCCTGATGAGCAGTTCTTC
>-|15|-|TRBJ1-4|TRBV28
CASSLGSRANEKLFF
TGTGCCAGCAGTTTAGGGAGCAGAGCTAATGAAAAACTGTTTTTT
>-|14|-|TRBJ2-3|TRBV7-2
CASSLKGATDTQYF
TGTGCCAGCAGCTTAAAAGGGGCCACAGATACGCAGTATTTT
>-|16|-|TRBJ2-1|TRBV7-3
CASSPGGVPSTYEQFF
TGTGCCAGCAGCCCCGGGGGAGTCCCTTCTACGTATGAGCAGTTCTTC
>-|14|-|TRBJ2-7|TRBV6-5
CASIADSSSYEQYF
TGTGCCAGCATCGCCGACTCCTCCTCCTACGAGCAGTACTTC
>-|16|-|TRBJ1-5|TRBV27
CASSRRAGYSNQPQHF
TGTGCCAGCAGTCGCCGGGCAGGATATAGCAATCAGCCCCAGCATTTT
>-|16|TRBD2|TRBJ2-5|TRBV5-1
CASSSLSLAGEVTQYF
TGCGCCAGCAGCTCGCTTTCACTAGCGGGAGAAGTGACCCAGTACTTC
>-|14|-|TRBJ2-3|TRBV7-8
CASSLDRVADTQYF
TGTGCCAGCAGCTTAGACAGGGTGGCAGATACGCAGTATTTT
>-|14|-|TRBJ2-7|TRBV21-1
CASSNPGSPYEQYF
TGTGCCAGCAGCAACCCAGGGTCCCCCTACGAGCAGTACTTC
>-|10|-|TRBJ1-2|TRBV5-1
CASSCKGYTF
TGCGCCAGCAGCTGTAAGGGCTACACCTTC
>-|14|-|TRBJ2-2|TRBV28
CASSFPHDTGELFF
TGTGCCAGCAGTTTCCCGCATGACACCGGGGAGCTGTTTTTT
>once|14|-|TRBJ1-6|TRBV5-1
CASRRESPGPPLHF
TGCGCCAGCAGGCGGGAATCTCCAGGGCCACCCCTCCACTTT
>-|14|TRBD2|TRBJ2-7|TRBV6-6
CASSTPGLGYEQYF
TGTGCCAGCAGTACGCCGGGACTAGGGTACGAGCAGTACTTC
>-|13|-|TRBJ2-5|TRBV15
CATSLRREETQYF
TGTGCCACCAGCTTAAGACGGGAAGAGACCCAGTACTTC
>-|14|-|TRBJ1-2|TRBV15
CATSTDLRRYGYTF
TGTGCCACCAGCACCGACCTGCGGAGGTATGGCTACACCTTC
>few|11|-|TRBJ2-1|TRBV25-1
CASSGYNEQFF
TGTGCCAGCAGTGGATACAATGAGCAGTTCTTC
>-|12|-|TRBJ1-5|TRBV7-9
CASSLDEQPQHF
TGTGCCAGCAGCTTAGACGAGCAGCCCCAGCATTTT
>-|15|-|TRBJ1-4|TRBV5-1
CASSLRTGGGEKLFF
TGCGCCAGCAGCTTGCGCACAGGTGGGGGTGAAAAACTGTTTTTT
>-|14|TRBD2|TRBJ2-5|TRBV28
CASFSGGFSETQYF
TGTGCCAGCTTCTCGGGAGGGTTCTCAGAGACCCAGTACTTC
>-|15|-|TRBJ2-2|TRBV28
CASSFLALNTGELFF
TGTGCCAGCAGTTTCTTAGCGCTAAACACCGGGGAGCTGTTTTTT
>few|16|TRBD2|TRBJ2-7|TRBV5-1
CASSPPGGGGTYEQYF
TGCGCCAGCAGCCCTCCGGGGGGCGGGGGGACCTACGAGCAGTACTTC
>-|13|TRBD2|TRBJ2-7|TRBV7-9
CASSLDTSGRSYF
TGTGCCAGCAGCTTAGACACTAGCGGGAGGTCGTACTTC
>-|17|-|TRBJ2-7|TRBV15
CATSRDRTGFLGDEQYF
TGTGCCACCAGCAGAGATAGAACAGGGTTTCTTGGGGACGAGCAGTACTTC
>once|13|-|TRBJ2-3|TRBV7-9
CASSRSSTDTQYF
TGTGCCAGCAGCCGTAGTAGCACAGATACGCAGTATTTT
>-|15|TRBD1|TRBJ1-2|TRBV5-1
CASSSGTDINYGYTF
TGCGCCAGCAGCTCAGGGACAGATATTAACTATGGCTACACCTTC
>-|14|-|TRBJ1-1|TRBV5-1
CASSRPSGVGEAFF
TGCGCCAGCAGCCGGCCCTCAGGGGTGGGTGAAGCTTTCTTT
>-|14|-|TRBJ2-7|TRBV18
CASSRGADTYEQYF
TGTGCCAGCTCACGCGGCGCAGATACCTACGAGCAGTACTTC
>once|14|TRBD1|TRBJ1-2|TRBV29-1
CSVADRGLIYGYTF
TGCAGCGTTGCGGACAGGGGGCTAATCTATGGCTACACCTTC
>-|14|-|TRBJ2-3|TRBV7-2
CASSSPIHTDTQYF
TGTGCCAGCAGCTCTCCCATCCATACAGATACGCAGTATTTT
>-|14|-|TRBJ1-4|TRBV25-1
CASSAPAPNEKLFF
TGTGCCAGCAGCGCCCCCGCCCCTAATGAAAAACTGTTTTTT
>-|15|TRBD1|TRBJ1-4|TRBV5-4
CASSYRGQANEKLFF
TGTGCCAGCAGCTACAGGGGGCAAGCTAATGAAAAACTGTTTTTT
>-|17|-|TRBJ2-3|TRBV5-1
CASSLERESGLTDTQYF
TGCGCCAGCAGCTTGGAGCGAGAATCAGGTCTGACAGATACGCAGTATTTT
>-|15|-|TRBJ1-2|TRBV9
CASSVGAGDYYGYTF
TGTGCCAGCAGCGTAGGGGCAGGAGATTACTATGGCTACACCTTC
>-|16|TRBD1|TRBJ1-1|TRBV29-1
CSVEGGQSGQATEAFF
TGCAGCGTTGAAGGGGGACAGTCAGGACAGGCGACTGAAGCTTTCTTT
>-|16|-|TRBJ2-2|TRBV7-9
CASSRGGGENTGELFF
TGTGCCAGCAGCCGGGGAGGGGGCGAGAACACCGGGGAGCTGTTTTTT
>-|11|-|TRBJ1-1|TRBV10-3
CAIRREAEAFF
TGTGCCATCAGGCGGGAGGCTGAAGCTTTCTTT
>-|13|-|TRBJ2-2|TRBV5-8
CASSRGWSGELFF
TGTGCCAGCAGCCGGGGTTGGTCCGGGGAGCTGTTTTTT
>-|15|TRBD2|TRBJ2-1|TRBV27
CASSFGLAGGNEQFF
TGTGCCAGCAGTTTCGGCCTAGCGGGAGGGAATGAGCAGTTCTTC
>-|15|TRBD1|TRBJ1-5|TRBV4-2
CASSPGQGAGQPQHF
TGTGCCAGCAGCCCAGGACAGGGGGCGGGTCAGCCCCAGCATTTT
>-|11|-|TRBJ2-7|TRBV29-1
CSSWVASEQYF
TGCAGCTCCTGGGTGGCCTCCGAGCAGTACTTC
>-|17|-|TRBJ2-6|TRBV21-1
CASSAVSGTRGANVLTF
TGTGCCAGCAGTGCAGTGTCCGGGACGCGCGGGGCCAACGTCCTGACTTTC
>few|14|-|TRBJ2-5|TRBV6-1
CASSPQGHGETQYF
TGTGCCAGCAGCCCCCAGGGGCACGGAGAGACCCAGTACTTC
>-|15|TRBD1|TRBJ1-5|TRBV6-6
CASSRGQGSNQPQHF
TGTGCCAGCAGCCGAGGACAGGGGAGCAATCAGCCCCAGCATTTT
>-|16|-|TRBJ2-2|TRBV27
CASSLGGFRGTGELFF
TGTGCCAGCAGTTTAGGGGGTTTTAGGGGCACCGGGGAGCTGTTTTTT
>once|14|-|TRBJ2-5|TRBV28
CASSFDRTQETQYF
TGTGCCAGCAGTTTCGATCGAACCCAAGAGACCCAGTACTTC
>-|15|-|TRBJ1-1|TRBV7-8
CASSLSGRGNTEAFF
TGTGCCAGCAGCTTATCGGGCAGGGGGAACACTGAAGCTTTCTTT
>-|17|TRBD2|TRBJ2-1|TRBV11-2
CASSLPGGELVRNEQFF
TGTGCCAGCAGCCTACCTGGGGGGGAACTCGTAAGGAATGAGCAGTTCTTC
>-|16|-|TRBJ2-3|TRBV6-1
CASSEAWGQDTDTQYF
TGTGCCAGCAGTGAAGCTTGGGGCCAAGACACAGATACGCAGTATTTT
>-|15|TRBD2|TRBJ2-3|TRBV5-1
CASSLGTSGTDTQYF
TGCGCCAGCAGCCTCGGGACTAGCGGCACAGATACGCAGTATTTT
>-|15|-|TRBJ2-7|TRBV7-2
CASSHPGRSSYEQYF
TGTGCCAGCAGCCATCCGGGCCGCAGCTCCTACGAGCAGTACTTC
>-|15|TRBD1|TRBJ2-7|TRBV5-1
CASSVSPGQGYEQYF
TGCGCCAGCAGCGTGTCCCCGGGACAGGGCTACGAGCAGTACTTC
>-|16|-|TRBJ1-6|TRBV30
CAWILGPAAPNSPLHF
TGTGCCTGGATCCTCGGCCCGGCGGCCCCTAATTCACCCCTCCACTTT
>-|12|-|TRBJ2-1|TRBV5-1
CASSLEFNEQFF
TGCGCCAGCAGCTTGGAGTTCAATGAGCAGTTCTTC
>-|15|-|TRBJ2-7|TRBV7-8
CASSLYGASSYEQYF
TGTGCCAGCAGCTTATACGGGGCTAGCTCCTACGAGCAGTACTTC
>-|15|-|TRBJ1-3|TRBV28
CASSFGNGVRNTIYF
-
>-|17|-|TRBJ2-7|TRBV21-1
CASSKASGLAGGWEQYF
TGTGCCAGCAGCAAAGCATCAGGACTAGCGGGAGGGTGGGAGCAGTACTTC
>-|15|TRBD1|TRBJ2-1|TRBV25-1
CASSESGGSYNEQFF
TGTGCCAGCAGTGAATCAGGGGGCTCCTACAATGAGCAGTTCTTC
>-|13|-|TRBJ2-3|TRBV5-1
CASSYDSTDTQYF
TGCGCCAGCAGCTACGATAGCACAGATACGCAGTATTTT
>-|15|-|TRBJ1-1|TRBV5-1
CASSPGVAGATEAFF
TGCGCCAGCAGCCCCGGTGTCGCAGGGGCCACTGAAGCTTTCTTT
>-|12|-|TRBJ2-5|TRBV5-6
CASSRLRETQYF
TGTGCCAGCAGCCGTTTGCGGGAGACCCAGTACTTC